A few counts support the clone carrying this TCR beta chain. Its antigen is currently unknown. The source of the sample is a study of cytomegalovirus exposure and HLA in healthy donors. Looking at the study overall: Genetic ancestry analysis placed about 76% of the 410 or so donors that were genotyped in the Caucasian-associated cluster.

Whole-study results and caveats: Association of a missense DCLRE1C variant with TCR beta V- and J-gene trimming was reported in a later analysis. According to the study, about 180 TCR beta chains were cytomegalovirus-associated.

CDR1 and CDR2 (germline): LGHNA, YSLEER. This CDR3 contains 14 residues. Trimming took off 0 bases at V and 6 bases at J, with 11 bases between the two ends. The study ran its PCR with 60 Vbeta and 13 Jbeta primers. Study processing details: Unique TCR beta chains numbered about 80 million in a later analysis, with roughly 10 million shared. TCRdb keeps only in-frame clones here, not all; method: immunoSEQ multiplex PCR. V and J calls and clone size follow that table, whereas D and trimming were derived from the DNA. This table has about 160,000 clones, 80% to 90% appearing once. This chain joins TRBV4-3 and TRBJ1-1; D is undetermined. The sequencing sample was made of PBMCs. This receptor was obtained from a male donor in good health and CMV-seronegative. The CDR3, as DNA: TGCGCCAGCAGCCAAGATATAGAAGAATCTGAAGCTTTCTTT. Translating it yields CASSQDIEESEAFF.